The 28 T cell receptor beta chains reported below all come from one sample, sequenced in a study of T-cell memory formation after mild COVID-19. Each CDR3 protein is one row after TCRdb ran MiXCR on the 5' RACE reads. This sample has 180,000 or so distinct CDR3 sequences; under 14% occur once, and the top ten carry approximately 4%. The sequenced material came from PBMCs or a T cell subset sorted from them (not recorded which). These receptors came from a young man who had mild COVID-19 (a few samples of this study predate the infection). Cell type and time point are not known.

This clonotype was observed at least ten times. The chain joins TRBV29-1 to TRBJ2-5, with D possibly TRBD2 on 7 matching bases. The germline gives CDR1 SQVTM, CDR2 ANQGSEA. V lost 5 bases and J lost 1, with 8 bases in between. CDR3 length: 12 amino acids. The CDR3 DNA follows: TGCAGCGTTAGGGGGGGCCAAGAGACCCAGTACTTC. The encoded protein is CSVRGGQETQYF.

This clonotype was found a few times. The rearrangement links TRBV5-1 to TRBJ2-1; no clear D gene. Looked up from germline, CDR1 is SGHRS and CDR2 is YFSETQ. The CDR3 spans 14 residues. With 7 bases removed from V and 6 bases from J, the gap between germline ends came to 17 bases. DNA for the CDR3: TGCGCCAGCTCTTTCGAAGACCGGATCAATGAGCAGTTCTTC. It yields the protein CASSFEDRINEQFF.

J is TRBJ1-1 and V is TRBV7-9; weak D call: TRBD1 (6 bases). Germline-derived CDR1 and CDR2 are SEHNR and FQNEAQ (reference sequence). V shed 4 bases and J shed 8 bases, with 23 bases lying between them. The CDR3 extends over 16 amino acids. CDR3 DNA: TGTGCCAGCAGCTCGGGGGCCTCCAAATGGGGCTGGGAAGCTTTCTTT. Translation gives CASSSGASKWGWEAFF.

The table lists this clonotype with a few counts. The chain links TRBV5-1 to TRBJ2-1, with D perhaps TRBD1 (6 bases). CDR1 and CDR2 from the germline V gene are SGHRS and YFSETQ. Trimming removed 5 bases from V and 10 bases from J, with 10 bases in between. The CDR3 is 11 residues long. Here the CDR3 reads CASRQGLEQFF. The DNA for the CDR3 is TGCGCCAGCAGACAGGGTTTGGAGCAGTTCTTC.

This clonotype was detected a few times. The chain has TRBV11-1 and TRBJ2-1; 7 positions match TRBD2. Losses at the gene ends were 3 bases for V and 9 bases for J; bases not matched to a gene: 8. The CDR3 has 14 residues. Germline V CDR1 and CDR2: SGHAT, FQDESV (reference sequence). The DNA for the CDR3 is TGTGCCAGCAGCTTCCGGGACTATAGCGGTGAGCAGTTCTTC. Translated: CASSFRDYSGEQFF.

This clonotype was seen a handful of times. J is TRBJ1-6 and V is TRBV5-6, with D unclear. The germline V gene has CDR1 SGHDT and CDR2 YYEEEE. The CDR3 is 15 amino acids. Trimming cost V 4 bases and J 4 bases, with 12 bases left between them. CDR3 residues: CASSPTGGYNSPLHF. The CDR3, as DNA: TGTGCCAGCAGCCCTACGGGAGGATATAATTCACCCCTCCACTTT.

This clonotype was seen a few times. The J gene is TRBJ2-3, the V gene TRBV12-3 or TRBV12-4; 9 bases fit TRBD1. The CDR3 is 15 amino acids. The ends lost 1 base at V and 5 bases at J; junction bases unmatched: 4. The CDR3 DNA reads TGTGCCAGCAGTTTAGATCGGACAGGGGTAGATACGCAGTATTTT. Its translation is CASSLDRTGVDTQYF.

In its sample, this clonotype was seen many times. The chain combines TRBV11-2 with TRBJ1-5, with a tentative D call TRBD1 (5 bases). This CDR3 comprises 15 residues. The germline gives CDR1 SGHAT, CDR2 FQNNGV. V dropped 2 bases and J dropped 5 bases, with 13 bases sitting between them. CDR3 in DNA: TGTGCCAGCAGCTTAAAGGGGTTGAAAGATCAGCCCCAGCATTTT. Translating gives CASSLKGLKDQPQHF.

The chain carries TRBV7-3 and TRBJ2-7; D remains unclear. Trimming took 1 base from V and 5 from J, leaving 12 bases between them. The CDR3 consists of 14 residues. CDR1 and CDR2 (germline): SGHTA, FQGTGA. CDR3 bases: TGTGCCAGCAGCTTAAGGCCAGGCCTTGACGAGCAGTACTTC. Its protein is CASSLRPGLDEQYF. Combining the CDR3 with reference TRBV7-3 and TRBJ2-7 gives the whole variable domain GAGVSQTPSNKVTEKGKYVELRCDPISGHTALYWYRQSLGQGPEFLIYFQGTGAADDSGLPNDRFFAVRPEGSVSTLKIQRTERGDSAVYLCASSLRPGLDEQYFGPGTRLTVT.

This clonotype was observed a handful of times. This chain connects TRBV9 to TRBJ1-4; D uncertain. Germline-derived CDR1 and CDR2 are SGDLS and YYNGEE. The CDR3 runs 14 residues. The V end lost 3 bases, the J end lost 3 bases, and 9 bases lay between the germline ends. The CDR3 sequence: CASSGSGANEKLFF. CDR3 DNA sequence: TGTGCCAGCAGCGGCAGTGGAGCTAATGAAAAACTGTTTTTT.

This chain joins TRBV12-3 or TRBV12-4 and TRBJ1-1; unclear D gene. The CDR3 is 14 amino acids. Trimming shortened V by 3 bases and J by 1 base, and 9 bases separated the two germline ends. The CDR3 DNA is TGTGCCAGCAGTTTCCGGGTGGGGAACACTGAAGCTTTCTTT. Protein product: CASSFRVGNTEAFF.

This clonotype was picked up a small number of times. The chain employs TRBV25-1 and TRBJ1-1; the D gene is possibly TRBD1 (5 bases). Germline V lookup: CDR1 MGHDK, CDR2 SYGVNS. CDR3 length: 12 amino acids. The V end was cut by 3 bases, the J end by 8 bases, with 10 bases between. The CDR3: CASSDTGLEAFF. Written as DNA, the CDR3 is TGTGCCAGCAGTGATACGGGACTGGAAGCTTTCTTT.

The rearrangement uses TRBV4-2 and TRBJ2-2; D possibly corresponds to TRBD2 (5 bases). V was shortened by 0 bases and J by 6 bases, with 5 bases between the two germline ends. The CDR3 extends over 13 amino acids. Germline values: CDR1 LGHNA, CDR2 YNFKEQ. The CDR3 is CASSQERAGELFF. CDR3 bases: TGTGCCAGCAGCCAAGAGAGGGCCGGGGAGCTGTTTTTT.

This clonotype was detected ten times or more. The chain is built from TRBV10-3 and TRBJ1-1, with D uncertain. The germline V and J ends were trimmed by 9 bases and 2 bases, with 13 bases remaining between them. Germline values: CDR1 ENHRY, CDR2 SYGVKD. The CDR3 consists of 13 residues. Here the CDR3 DNA reads TGTGCCATGAGCCCGGGTAGTAACACTGAAGCTTTCTTT. Protein product: CAMSPGSNTEAFF.

This clonotype was seen only a few times. The V call is TRBV18, the J call TRBJ1-1, with D perhaps matching TRBD1 (6 bases). With 3 bases removed from V and 1 base from J, the gap between germline ends came to 9 bases. From germline, CDR1 is KGHSH and CDR2 LQKENI. CDR3 size: 14 residues. The chain's CDR3 is CASSPRDKNTEAFF. The DNA for the CDR3 is TGTGCCAGCTCACCCCGGGACAAGAACACTGAAGCTTTCTTT.

The chain couples TRBV5-1 to TRBJ2-1, with D perhaps being TRBD1 or TRBD2 (5 bases each). The V and J ends lost 0 bases and 7 bases respectively, with 23 bases between them. CDR1 SGHRS and CDR2 YFSETQ come from the germline V gene. This CDR3 has 18 amino acids. CDR3 sequence reads: CASSLGPGTLVSLNEQFF. CDR3 nucleotide sequence: TGCGCCAGCAGCTTGGGTCCAGGGACCCTGGTTTCTCTTAATGAGCAGTTCTTC. Based on the CDR3 plus reference TRBV5-1 and TRBJ2-1, the full variable domain is KAGVTQTPRYLIKTRGQQVTLSCSPISGHRSVSWYQQTPGQGLQFLFEYFSETQRNKGNFPGRFSGRQFSNSRSEMNVSTLELGDSALYLCASSLGPGTLVSLNEQFFGPGTRLTVL.

This clonotype has a count of ten or more. The chain combines TRBV14 with TRBJ2-5; D perhaps matches TRBD1 (6 bases). This CDR3 spans 16 amino acids. V lost 4 bases to trimming and J lost 0 bases, with 15 bases between them. CDR1 and CDR2 (germline): SGHDN, FVKESK. The CDR3, as DNA: TGTGCCAGCAGCCGGGGGCCTACCCTGTACCAAGAGACCCAGTACTTC. Residues: CASSRGPTLYQETQYF.

The chain links TRBV6-6 to TRBJ1-6; tentative D call: TRBD1 (6 bases). Trimming stripped 5 bases from V and 0 bases from J, with 17 bases between. Germline V lookup: CDR1 MNHNY, CDR2 SVGAGI (reference sequence). The CDR3 length is 18 residues. The CDR3 DNA follows: TGTGCCAGCAGTAGGGGGGTACTAGGTGGCTCCTATAATTCACCCCTCCACTTT. Its translation is CASSRGVLGGSYNSPLHF.

The chain carries TRBV20-1 and TRBJ1-5; D remains ambiguous. Germline V gene lookup returns CDR1 DFQATT and CDR2 SNEGSKA (reference sequence). With 3 bases removed from V and 3 bases from J, the gap between germline ends came to 15 bases. This CDR3 comprises 15 residues. The chain's CDR3 is CSARAPNGFNQPQHF. As DNA, the CDR3 is TGCAGTGCTAGGGCCCCGAACGGCTTCAATCAGCCCCAGCATTTT.

This clonotype was counted only a few times. The chain has TRBV30 and TRBJ1-6; 7 bases match TRBD1. J lost 9 bases, V lost 2 bases, and 7 bases had no gene match. The CDR3 totals 14 residues. Germline V gives CDR1 GTSNPN, CDR2 SVGIG (reference sequence). The DNA for the CDR3 is TGTGCCTGGAGTTACGGGGGACAGAGTTCACCCCTCCACTTT. It codes for CAWSYGGQSSPLHF.

This chain joins TRBV6-5 and TRBJ2-5, with 7 positions matching TRBD2. This CDR3 has 16 amino acids. The J segment lost 5 bases and the V segment lost 7 bases, leaving 16 bases of the junction unmatched. Germline V gene data show CDR1 as MNHEY and CDR2 as SVGAGI. The CDR3 nucleotides are TGTGCCAGCAAGTATTGGTCGGGGGGAGATGATGAGACCCAGTACTTC. This translates into CASKYWSGGDDETQYF.

This rearrangement joins TRBV20-1 to TRBJ2-1, with 10 bases fitting TRBD2. There are 16 residues in the CDR3. V gave up 3 bases and J gave up 5 bases; unmatched junction bases: 10. CDR1 and CDR2 (germline): DFQATT, SNEGSKA (reference sequence). CDR3 coding DNA: TGCAGTGCTAGTGAGTGGCGAGCGGGGGGGCACAATGAGCAGTTCTTC. Its protein is CSASEWRAGGHNEQFF.

The genes are TRBV4-2 and TRBJ2-7; D is unclear. V lost 0 bases, J lost 6 bases, and 9 bases lay in between. Germline V gene sequence: CDR1 LGHNA, CDR2 YNFKEQ. There are 13 residues in the CDR3. For the CDR3, the DNA is TGTGCCAGCAGCCAAGATAAAGCCGGCGAGCAGTACTTC. Translating gives CASSQDKAGEQYF.

The chain combines TRBV7-2 with TRBJ1-4, with D hard to call. Germline V gives CDR1 SGHTA, CDR2 FQGNSA. Trimming pared 5 bases from V and 0 bases from J, leaving 10 bases between. The length of the CDR3 is 15 residues. CDR3 loop: CASSGYGSTNEKLFF. The CDR3 DNA reads as TGTGCCAGCAGCGGATACGGATCAACTAATGAAAAACTGTTTTTT.

The chain employs TRBV28 and TRBJ2-7; 9 bases line up with TRBD1. The CDR3 is made up of 13 amino acids. V trimming: 7 bases; J trimming: 5 bases; junction bases outside the gene matches: 6. From germline, CDR1 is MDHEN and CDR2 SYDVKM. DNA for the CDR3: TGTGCCAGCACTGAAGGGACAGGGAACGAGCAGTACGTC. Encoded protein: CASTEGTGNEQYV.

This clonotype was counted between two and nine times. J is TRBJ1-2 and V is TRBV5-8; TRBD1 agrees at 8 bases. The CDR3 sequence is 14 residues long. Germline assignment: CDR1 SGHTS and CDR2 YDEGEE. Germline trimming cut 0 bases from V and 4 bases from J; bases unmatched to any gene: 2. The CDR3 loop reads CASSLDRGSYGYTF. The CDR3 DNA reads TGTGCCAGCAGCTTGGACAGGGGGTCCTATGGCTACACCTTC.

CDR3 loop: CASSYSADYGYTF. The CDR3 DNA follows: TGTGCCAGCAGTTACTCGGCAGACTATGGCTACACCTTC. The J gene is TRBJ1-2, the V gene TRBV6-5; no reliable D call. The CDR3 runs 13 residues. Between the trimmed V and J ends, which lost 0 bases and 3 bases, there was a span of 5 bases. Germline assignment: CDR1 MNHEY and CDR2 SVGAGI.

This clonotype was recorded at least ten times. This chain connects TRBV7-2 to TRBJ2-7; D is undetermined. Germline-derived CDR1 and CDR2 are SGHTA and FQGNSA. Trimming pared 4 bases from V and 9 bases from J, leaving 19 bases between. The CDR3 contains 14 residues. CDR3 protein: CASSSRRLSNGQYF. DNA for the CDR3: TGTGCCAGCAGCTCAAGAAGACTTTCGAACGGGCAGTACTTC.